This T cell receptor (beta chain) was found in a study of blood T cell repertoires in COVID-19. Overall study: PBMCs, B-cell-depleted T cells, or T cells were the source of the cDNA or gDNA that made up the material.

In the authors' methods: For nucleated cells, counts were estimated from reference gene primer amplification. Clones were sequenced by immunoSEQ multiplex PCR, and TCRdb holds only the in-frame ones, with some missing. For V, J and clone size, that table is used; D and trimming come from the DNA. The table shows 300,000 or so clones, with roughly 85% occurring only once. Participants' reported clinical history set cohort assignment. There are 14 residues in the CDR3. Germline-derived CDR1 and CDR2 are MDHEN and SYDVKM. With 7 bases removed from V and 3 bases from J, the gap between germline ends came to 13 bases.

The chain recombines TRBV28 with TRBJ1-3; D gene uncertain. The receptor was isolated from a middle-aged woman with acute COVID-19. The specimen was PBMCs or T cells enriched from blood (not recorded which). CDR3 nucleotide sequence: TGTGCCAGCAAAAGGGCAGCGGATGGAAACACCATATATTTT. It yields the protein CASKRAADGNTIYF.